The 16 T cell receptor beta chains below were found in one sample sequenced in a study of sequential checkpoint blockade in melanoma. TCRdb's table, derived via immunoSEQ multiplex PCR, lists solely in-frame clones and lacks some. The data contain fewer than 7,500 clones, 70% to 80% of them singletons. Documented treatment: randomized to nivolumab then ipilimumab (arm A) or the reverse (arm B). The sequences come from CD8+ T cells sorted from blood (inferred from file names), collected from a patient given nivolumab and ipilimumab in sequence. These receptors came from a human donor with melanoma.

This clone was seen a handful of times. The chain employs TRBV5-4 and TRBJ1-1; tentatively, D is TRBD1 (5 bases). The germline CDR1 and CDR2 sequences are SGHNT and YYREEE (reference sequence). V was trimmed by 5 bases and J by 1 base, leaving 9 bases between them. The CDR3 has 13 amino acids. The DNA for the CDR3 is TGTGCCAGCAGTCCAACAGGGAACACTGAAGCTTTCTTT. It encodes CASSPTGNTEAFF.

This chain joins TRBV27 and TRBJ1-5, with a tentative D call TRBD1 (5 bases). V was trimmed by 3 bases and J by 0 bases, leaving 18 bases between them. Germline loops: CDR1 MNHEY, CDR2 SMNVEV (reference sequence). CDR3 length equals 18 residues. The CDR3 DNA sequence: TGTGCCAGCAGTTTCCGGACACCCACACCCTATAGCAATCAGCCCCAGCATTTT. Translating gives CASSFRTPTPYSNQPQHF.

The V gene is TRBV19, the J gene TRBJ2-1, with 12 bases identical to TRBD2. The junction had 8 bases not matched to a gene; V was cut back by 6 bases and J by 8 bases. Germline V gene data show CDR1 as LNHDA and CDR2 as SQIVND (reference sequence). The CDR3 loop spans 15 amino acids. CDR3 in DNA: TGTGCCAGTAGCCTGACTAGCGGGAGTTTCGATGAGCAGTTCTTC. It encodes CASSLTSGSFDEQFF. Variable domain in full (rest from reference TRBV19 and TRBJ2-1): DGGITQSPKYLFRKEGQNVTLSCEQNLNHDAMYWYRQDPGQGLRLIYYSQIVNDFQKGDIAEGYSVSREKKESFPLTVTSAQKNPTAFYLCASSLTSGSFDEQFFGPGTRLTVL.

This rearrangement joins TRBV7-9 to TRBJ2-1; TRBD2 might be the D (5 bases). The CDR3 sequence is 15 residues long. Germline V gene lookup returns CDR1 SEHNR and CDR2 FQNEAQ (reference sequence). Trimming removed 3 bases from V and 0 bases from J, with 9 bases in between. The CDR3 protein is CASSFRESSYNEQFF. CDR3 sequence (DNA): TGTGCCAGCAGCTTTAGGGAGAGCTCCTACAATGAGCAGTTCTTC.

The chain carries TRBV28 and TRBJ1-1, with D possibly being TRBD1 (5 bases). V dropped 7 bases and J dropped 8 bases, with 17 bases sitting between them. Germline-derived CDR1 and CDR2 are MDHEN and SYDVKM. This CDR3 region has 13 residues. The CDR3, as DNA: TGTGCCAGCACCCTATGGGGGGGTGAGGAAGCTTTCTTT. Translated, it gives CASTLWGGEEAFF.

In its sample, this clone was seen a few times. This sequence joins TRBV7-6 and TRBJ2-1, with 8 positions matching TRBD2. Trimming took 4 bases from V and 0 from J; bases not matched to a gene: 5. The CDR3 runs to 16 residues. Germline CDR1 is SGHVS and CDR2 is FNYEAQ. CDR3 protein: CASSYERGSSYNEQFF. CDR3 in DNA: TGTGCCAGCAGCTACGAGCGGGGGAGCTCCTACAATGAGCAGTTCTTC.

The rearrangement links TRBV5-4 to TRBJ2-7; tentative D call: TRBD2 (6 bases). CDR1 and CDR2 (germline): SGHNT, YYREEE (reference sequence). This CDR3 is built from 12 residues. Trimming stripped 3 bases from V and 6 bases from J, with 10 bases between. CDR3 nucleotides: TGTGCCAGCAGCTGGGGAGGAGGCGAGCAGTACTTC. Residues: CASSWGGGEQYF.

The chain is built from TRBV4-1 and TRBJ2-5; 8 positions agree with TRBD1. Near its end, the DNA agrees better with TRBJ2-7, so the J call may be wrong. Per germline, CDR1 MGHRA and CDR2 YSYEKL. The CDR3 has 14 amino acids. The CDR3 nucleotides are TGCGCCAGCAGCCAGAGGACAGGGCCCTACGAGCAGTACTTC. Translating gives CASSQRTGPYEQYF.

This clone was recorded a few times. The V call is TRBV11-2, the J call TRBJ2-7; D remains ambiguous. Looked up from germline, CDR1 is SGHAT and CDR2 is FQNNGV. The CDR3 is 14 amino acids. Trimming removed 2 bases from V and 4 bases from J, with 12 bases in between. CDR3 coding DNA: TGTGCCAGCAGCTTAATGGCCAGGAAATACGAGCAGTACTTC. As protein: CASSLMARKYEQYF.

This chain joins TRBV7-3 and TRBJ2-3; TRBD2 agrees at 9 bases. CDR3 size: 16 residues. V shed 5 bases, J shed 4 bases, and the junction held 10 bases outside the gene matches. The germline V gene has CDR1 SGHTA and CDR2 FQGTGA. CDR3 DNA sequence: TGTGCCAGCAGCACCATCAGTAGCGGGAGTTCAGATACGCAGTATTTT. Translation: CASSTISSGSSDTQYF.

Here the CDR3 reads CASTHDRGRGTEAFF. CDR3 in DNA: TGTGCCAGCACCCACGACAGGGGGCGAGGCACTGAAGCTTTCTTT. The chain links TRBV6-5 to TRBJ1-1; 10 bases are shared with TRBD1. Germline CDR1 MNHEY, CDR2 SVGAGI. The CDR3 runs 15 residues. V lost 7 bases to trimming and J lost 4 bases; unmatched junction nucleotides: 9.

J is TRBJ2-1 and V is TRBV19; TRBD2 matches 9 bases. V lost 10 bases, J lost 5 bases, and 15 bases stayed unmatched. The CDR3 length is 16 residues. Germline V gene lookup returns CDR1 LNHDA and CDR2 SQIVND (reference sequence). CDR3 residues: CATSTLAGTINNEQFF. CDR3 nucleotide sequence: TGTGCCACCTCTACCCTAGCGGGAACGATAAACAATGAGCAGTTCTTC.

This clone was seen more than once but under ten times. The rearrangement uses TRBV29-1 and TRBJ1-2, with 9 bases that match TRBD1. The CDR3 extends over 18 amino acids. CDR1 SQVTM and CDR2 ANQGSEA come from the germline V gene. The ends lost 2 bases at V and 1 base at J; junction bases unmatched: 14. CDR3 coding DNA: TGCAGCGTTGAATGCCGGGACAGGGTAACCCCCCTTAACTATGGCTACACCTTC. It translates to CSVECRDRVTPLNYGYTF.

The chain has TRBV19 and TRBJ2-7, with D possibly matching TRBD1 (6 bases). Trimming took 1 base from V and 2 from J, leaving 6 bases between them. Looked up from germline, CDR1 is LNHDA and CDR2 is SQIVND (reference sequence). The length of the CDR3 is 13 residues. DNA of the CDR3: TGTGCCAGTAGTATAGGACAGGCCTACGAGCAGTACTTC. It is translated as CASSIGQAYEQYF.

The rearrangement links TRBV7-9 to TRBJ2-7; 11 bases agree with TRBD1. The V gene end was trimmed by 3 bases and the J gene end by 6 bases; junction bases not matched to a gene: 10. The germline V gene encodes CDR1 SEHNR and CDR2 FQNEAQ (reference sequence). The CDR3 contains 16 residues. The CDR3 loop reads CASSLAFRTGGGEQYF. For the CDR3, the DNA is TGTGCCAGCAGCTTGGCTTTTCGGACAGGGGGCGGCGAGCAGTACTTC.

This chain uses TRBV28 with TRBJ2-5, with TRBD1 as a possible D gene (5 bases). Trimming took off 2 bases at V and 1 base at J, with 11 bases between the two ends. Germline V gene data show CDR1 as MDHEN and CDR2 as SYDVKM. This CDR3 spans 15 amino acids. CDR3: CASSLRPRGQETQYF. The CDR3, as DNA: TGTGCCAGCAGTTTAAGGCCAAGGGGCCAAGAGACCCAGTACTTC.